A single sample gave rise to the 31 T cell receptor beta chains below, sequenced in a study of cytotoxic CD8 clonotypes in ibrutinib-treated CLL. The assay was immunoSEQ multiplex PCR, and TCRdb's table has in-frame clones only and misses some. This sample has around 26,000 clones, with over 55% found just once. This sample comprised PBMCs, obtained after 12 months of ibrutinib treatment. These receptors were taken from a human donor with chronic lymphocytic leukemia.

The CDR3 reads CASSQGLAGRGEQFF. The CDR3 DNA reads TGCGCCAGCAGCCAAGGGCTAGCGGGGCGTGGTGAGCAGTTCTTC. This sequence joins TRBV4-1 and TRBJ2-1; 9 positions match TRBD2. CDR1 is MGHRA and CDR2 is YSYEKL in the germline V gene. J was trimmed by 9 bases and V by 1 base; bases with no gene match: 7. The CDR3 is made up of 15 amino acids.

For the CDR3, the DNA is TGTGCCAGTTCCGCCCAACTAGGCCCCTACGAGCAGTACTTC. This gives the protein CASSAQLGPYEQYF. This chain connects TRBV19 to TRBJ2-7; possibly TRBD2 for D (5 bases). V was clipped by 8 bases and J by 2 bases, with 16 bases between them. The CDR3 extends over 14 amino acids. CDR1 is LNHDA and CDR2 is SQIVND in the germline V gene (reference sequence).

This clone showed up just a few times. The J gene is TRBJ2-7, the V gene TRBV27; the D gene is possibly TRBD2 (5 bases). V shed 8 bases and J shed 1 base, with 9 bases lying between them. The CDR3 sequence is 12 residues long. In germline, CDR1 is MNHEY, CDR2 SMNVEV (reference sequence). The CDR3 DNA reads as TGTGCCAGCTCCTCGGGGTCCTACGAGCAGTACTTC. Encoded protein: CASSSGSYEQYF.

Within the sample, this clone is medium-sized. J is TRBJ2-1 and V is TRBV5-3; the match to TRBD1 covers 7 bases. TRBV5-3 is noted as an ORF with a role that remains uncertain. The J segment lost 4 bases and the V segment lost 1 base, leaving 5 bases of the junction unmatched. This CDR3 contains 15 residues. CDR3 nucleotides: TGTGCCAGAAGCTTGCGACAGGGTAGGTACAATGAGCAGTTCTTC. This translates into CARSLRQGRYNEQFF.

The V gene is TRBV7-9, the J gene TRBJ1-1, with D unresolved. The V gene lost 3 bases and the J gene lost 1 base, with 3 bases spanning the gap. This CDR3 comprises 12 residues. CDR1 SEHNR and CDR2 FQNEAQ come from the germline V gene (reference sequence). The CDR3 protein is CASSFGNTEAFF. CDR3 bases: TGTGCCAGCAGCTTTGGGAACACTGAAGCTTTCTTT.

V usage is TRBV6-5 and J usage is TRBJ1-2; 8 positions agree with TRBD1. The CDR3 consists of 14 residues. The junction had 2 bases not matched to a gene; V was cut back by 0 bases and J by 5 bases. Germline V gene sequence: CDR1 MNHEY, CDR2 SVGAGI. CDR3 nucleotides: TGTGCCAGCAGTTACTCCCGGACAGGGTATGGCTACACCTTC. Residues: CASSYSRTGYGYTF.

For the CDR3, the DNA is TGTGCCTGGAATCGCGAGGGGAACACTGAAGCTTTCTTT. Its protein product is CAWNREGNTEAFF. This chain uses TRBV30 with TRBJ1-1; the D is unclear. Trimming took 4 bases from V and 1 from J, leaving 10 bases between them. CDR1 and CDR2 from the germline V gene are GTSNPN and SVGIG (reference sequence). This CDR3 comprises 13 residues.

V and J are TRBV5-6 and TRBJ2-5; perhaps TRBD1 as D (5 bases). Trimming pared 0 bases from V and 2 bases from J, leaving 11 bases between. The germline V gene has CDR1 SGHDT and CDR2 YYEEEE. The CDR3 is 15 residues long. The CDR3 nucleotides read TGTGCCAGCAGCTTGGGCGGCAGGGCTCAAGAGACCCAGTACTTC. Residues: CASSLGGRAQETQYF.

This clone was observed a few times. In nucleotides, the CDR3 is TGTGCCTGGGGAGGACAGGGCATCTCCTACGAGCAGTACTTC. This gives the protein CAWGGQGISYEQYF. J is TRBJ2-7 and V is TRBV30, with 8 bases fitting TRBD1. The ends lost 5 bases at V and 0 bases at J; junction bases unmatched: 6. Germline CDR1 reads GTSNPN; CDR2 reads SVGIG (reference sequence). This CDR3 comprises 14 residues.

J is TRBJ2-3 and V is TRBV7-9, with a possible D match to TRBD2 (7 bases). CDR1 is SEHNR, CDR2 FQNEAQ, per germline (reference sequence). V shed 2 bases and J shed 4 bases, with 16 bases lying between them. The CDR3 length is 16 residues. This chain's CDR3 is CASSLKGGGVADTQYF. The CDR3 bases are TGTGCCAGCAGCTTAAAGGGCGGGGGCGTGGCAGATACGCAGTATTTT.

The rearrangement joins TRBV30 to TRBJ2-7; TRBD1 aligns across 10 bases. The CDR3 totals 14 residues. Looked up from germline, CDR1 is GTSNPN and CDR2 is SVGIG (reference sequence). V dropped 3 bases and J dropped 3; count of bases not matched to a gene: 5. CDR3 residues: CAWSRDRGFYEQYF. As DNA, the CDR3 is TGTGCCTGGAGCCGGGACAGGGGTTTCTACGAGCAGTACTTC.

V gene TRBV7-3 combines with J gene TRBJ2-3, with 12 bases fitting TRBD2. J lost 1 base, V lost 5 bases, and 4 bases had no gene match. Germline V gives CDR1 SGHTA, CDR2 FQGTGA. The CDR3 covers 16 residues. The CDR3 sequence: CASSTRLAGGTDTQYF. CDR3 DNA: TGTGCCAGCAGCACCCGACTAGCGGGGGGCACAGATACGCAGTATTTT.

This clone was recorded a few times. The V and J genes are TRBV2 and TRBJ1-1; D remains ambiguous. This CDR3 contains 13 residues. Trimming took 4 bases from V and 0 from J, leaving 6 bases between them. In germline, CDR1 is SNHLY, CDR2 FYNNEI. CDR3 residues: CASSADMNTEAFF. The CDR3 DNA sequence: TGTGCCAGCAGTGCAGATATGAACACTGAAGCTTTCTTT.

The chain has TRBV28 and TRBJ2-5; D perhaps matches TRBD2 (6 bases). V lost 5 bases and J 3 bases, leaving 28 bases between the germline ends. CDR1 MDHEN and CDR2 SYDVKM come from the germline V gene. The CDR3 extends over 19 amino acids. This CDR3 reads CASSVLSFLAPRAKETQYF. The DNA for the CDR3 is TGTGCCAGCAGTGTACTCTCCTTTCTAGCGCCTCGGGCGAAAGAGACCCAGTACTTC.

The chain uses TRBV5-1 and TRBJ1-1, with 8 bases fitting TRBD1. Germline V gene data show CDR1 as SGHRS and CDR2 as YFSETQ. The CDR3 has 16 residues. V was clipped by 4 bases and J by 0 bases; unmatched bases: 8. The CDR3 DNA is TGCGCCAGCAGCGAGGGATTGGACAGGGTGAACACTGAAGCTTTCTTT. It translates to CASSEGLDRVNTEAFF. The whole variable domain, remainder taken from reference TRBV5-1 and TRBJ1-1, is KAGVTQTPRYLIKTRGQQVTLSCSPISGHRSVSWYQQTPGQGLQFLFEYFSETQRNKGNFPGRFSGRQFSNSRSEMNVSTLELGDSALYLCASSEGLDRVNTEAFFGQGTRLTVV.

This clone qualifies as hyperexpanded. The chain combines TRBV2 with TRBJ1-1; D unresolved. The V end lost 0 bases, the J end lost 7 bases, and 3 bases lay between the germline ends. CDR1 SNHLY and CDR2 FYNNEI come from the germline V gene. The CDR3 length is 11 residues. CDR3 in DNA: TGTGCCAGCAGTGAAGCCGATGAAGCTTTCTTT. Translation gives CASSEADEAFF. The whole variable domain, remainder taken from reference TRBV2 and TRBJ1-1, is EPEVTQTPSHQVTQMGQEVILRCVPISNHLYFYWYRQILGQKVEFLVSFYNNEISEKSEIFDDQFSVERPDGSNFTLKIRSTKLEDSAMYFCASSEADEAFFGQGTRLTVV.

V and J are TRBV7-9 and TRBJ1-2, with D possibly TRBD1 on 5 matching bases. The V gene's germline CDR1 is SEHNR and CDR2 FQNEAQ (reference sequence). The CDR3 extends over 16 amino acids. Trimming took off 2 bases at V and 3 bases at J, with 16 bases between the two ends. CDR3 in amino acids: CASSLLVTRGDYGYTF. Written as DNA, the CDR3 is TGTGCCAGCAGCTTATTGGTGACGCGGGGGGACTATGGCTACACCTTC.

The chain uses TRBV7-3 and TRBJ2-7; D is unresolved. Germline V gene lookup returns CDR1 SGHTA and CDR2 FQGTGA. V shed 0 bases and J shed 6 bases, with 9 bases lying between them. The CDR3 is 13 amino acids. CDR3 protein: CASSLTEVGEQYF. The CDR3 region has the DNA TGTGCCAGCAGCTTAACGGAAGTCGGCGAGCAGTACTTC. The entire variable domain, with the rest obtained from reference TRBV7-3 and TRBJ2-7, is as follows: GAGVSQTPSNKVTEKGKYVELRCDPISGHTALYWYRQSLGQGPEFLIYFQGTGAADDSGLPNDRFFAVRPEGSVSTLKIQRTERGDSAVYLCASSLTEVGEQYFGPGTRLTVT.

This clone is categorized as medium-sized (0.01 to 0.1%). This chain uses TRBV27 with TRBJ2-1; the D is unclear. The CDR3 runs 13 residues. CDR1 is MNHEY, CDR2 SMNVEV, per germline (reference sequence). V was trimmed by 5 bases and J by 4 bases, leaving 9 bases between them. CDR3 DNA sequence: TGTGCCAGCAGTCTCGACACGTACAATGAGCAGTTCTTC. Protein product: CASSLDTYNEQFF.

The chain employs TRBV6-6 and TRBJ1-2; tentatively, D is TRBD1 (5 bases). The CDR3 loop spans 12 amino acids. V dropped 5 bases and J dropped 3 bases, with 7 bases sitting between them. Looked up from germline, CDR1 is MNHNY and CDR2 is SVGAGI (reference sequence). The CDR3, as DNA: TGTGCCAGCAGTGTGGGGGACTATGGCTACACCTTC. Translated: CASSVGDYGYTF.

The rearrangement joins TRBV25-1 to TRBJ2-7, with 7 positions matching TRBD1. Germline V lookup: CDR1 MGHDK, CDR2 SYGVNS. The CDR3 length is 13 residues. The V and J ends lost 6 bases and 2 bases, in that order; junction bases with no gene match: 4. CDR3 region: CASSMTGPYEQYF. For the CDR3, the DNA is TGTGCCAGCAGCATGACAGGGCCCTACGAGCAGTACTTC.

V and J are TRBV7-2 and TRBJ2-7; 8 bases agree with TRBD2. The CDR3 totals 14 residues. In germline, CDR1 is SGHTA, CDR2 FQGNSA. J gave up 2 bases and V 5 bases, and 5 bases lay outside the gene matches. The CDR3 nucleotides are TGTGCCAGCAGCACTGGGACTAGTACCTACGAGCAGTACTTC. Protein product: CASSTGTSTYEQYF.

The chain uses TRBV4-1 and TRBJ2-5; 11 bases are a match to TRBD1. TRBJ2-7 explains the end of the DNA better; the J call may be wrong. CDR3 length equals 19 residues. Germline CDR1 is MGHRA and CDR2 is YSYEKL. CDR3 DNA: TGCGCCAGCAGCGGAAGGGGCCCGGGACAGGGGGGAATAGTCTACGAGCAGTACTTC. It is translated as CASSGRGPGQGGIVYEQYF.

This clone was found a few times. The genes are TRBV11-2 and TRBJ2-1; 9 bases map to TRBD1. Germline V gives CDR1 SGHAT, CDR2 FQNNGV. The CDR3 spans 15 residues. The V and J ends lost 5 bases and 9 bases, in that order; junction bases with no gene match: 11. CDR3 DNA sequence: TGTGCCAGCAGCGCACCCGGGACAGGGCAGGGTGAGCAGTTCTTC. Translated, it gives CASSAPGTGQGEQFF. The complete variable domain, with remaining parts taken from reference TRBV11-2 and TRBJ2-1, reads EAGVAQSPRYKIIEKRQSVAFWCNPISGHATLYWYQQILGQGPKLLIQFQNNGVVDDSQLPKDRFSAERLKGVDSTLKIQPAKLEDSAVYLCASSAPGTGQGEQFFGPGTRLTVL.

V is TRBV9 and J is TRBJ2-1, with D perhaps being TRBD1 or TRBD2 (7 bases each). This CDR3 has 15 amino acids. Trimming cost V 0 bases and J 7 bases, with 14 bases left between them. Germline-derived CDR1 and CDR2 are SGDLS and YYNGEE. The CDR3 coding sequence is TGTGCCAGCAGCGTAGACCCAGGGGGAGGGAATGAGCAGTTCTTC. Translating it yields CASSVDPGGGNEQFF.

The CDR3 DNA sequence: TGTGCCAGCACCCCTTTATCCAGGGGAGGAGAGACCCAGTACTTC. Amino acid sequence: CASTPLSRGGETQYF. The chain couples TRBV18 to TRBJ2-5; D may be TRBD1 or TRBD2 (6 bases each). The CDR3 is 15 residues long. V was trimmed by 8 bases and J by 4 bases, leaving 20 bases between them. The germline gives CDR1 KGHSH, CDR2 LQKENI. The full variable domain, rest sourced from reference TRBV18 and TRBJ2-5, is NAGVMQNPRHLVRRRGQEARLRCSPMKGHSHVYWYRQLPEEGLKFMVYLQKENIIDESGMPKERFSAEFPKEGPSILRIQQVVRGDSAAYFCASTPLSRGGETQYFGPGTRLLVL.

The rearrangement links TRBV5-6 to TRBJ2-5; D is possibly TRBD1 (6 bases). Germline V gene sequence: CDR1 SGHDT, CDR2 YYEEEE. Between the trimmed V and J ends, which lost 2 bases and 5 bases, there was a span of 10 bases. The CDR3 has 13 amino acids. The DNA of the CDR3 is TGTGCCAGCAGCTTTCAGGGGATGGAGACCCAGTACTTC. As protein: CASSFQGMETQYF.

V gene TRBV27 combines with J gene TRBJ2-7; D assignment may be TRBD1 or TRBD2 (5 bases each). The V end lost 5 bases, the J end lost 2 bases, and 13 bases lay between the germline ends. Germline-derived CDR1 and CDR2 are MNHEY and SMNVEV (reference sequence). The CDR3 is made up of 14 amino acids. For the CDR3, the DNA is TGTGCCAGCAGTCCGGGGACCCGGCCCTACGAGCAGTACTTC. Translation: CASSPGTRPYEQYF.

This clone was seen more than once but under ten times. V and J are TRBV9 and TRBJ1-2; perhaps TRBD1 as D (5 bases). The CDR3 runs to 14 residues. Looked up from germline, CDR1 is SGDLS and CDR2 is YYNGEE. Trimming removed 6 bases from V and 0 bases from J, with 12 bases in between. DNA for the CDR3: TGTGCCAGCACCGAGGACATCTCTAACTATGGCTACACCTTC. Protein: CASTEDISNYGYTF.

This chain connects TRBV7-2 to TRBJ2-7; 7 bases line up with TRBD1. Germline loops: CDR1 SGHTA, CDR2 FQGNSA. The CDR3 is 15 amino acids. V was pared by 5 bases and J by 1 base, with 8 bases of the junction left unmatched. The CDR3, as DNA: TGTGCCAGCAGCATCGGGACAGCCAGTTCCTACGAGCAGTACTTC. Protein sequence: CASSIGTASSYEQYF.

V and J are TRBV14 and TRBJ2-7; D uncertain. The CDR3 extends over 13 amino acids. The V gene lost 1 base and the J gene lost 7 bases, with 11 bases spanning the gap. Per the germline V gene, CDR1 is SGHDN and CDR2 is FVKESK. CDR3 region: CASSQVRVGEQYF. Written as DNA, the CDR3 is TGTGCCAGCAGCCAAGTAAGGGTGGGAGAGCAGTACTTC. Based on the CDR3 plus reference TRBV14 and TRBJ2-7, the full variable domain is EAGVTQFPSHSVIEKGQTVTLRCDPISGHDNLYWYRRVMGKEIKFLLHFVKESKQDESGMPNNRFLAERTGGTYSTLKVQPAELEDSGVYFCASSQVRVGEQYFGPGTRLTVT.